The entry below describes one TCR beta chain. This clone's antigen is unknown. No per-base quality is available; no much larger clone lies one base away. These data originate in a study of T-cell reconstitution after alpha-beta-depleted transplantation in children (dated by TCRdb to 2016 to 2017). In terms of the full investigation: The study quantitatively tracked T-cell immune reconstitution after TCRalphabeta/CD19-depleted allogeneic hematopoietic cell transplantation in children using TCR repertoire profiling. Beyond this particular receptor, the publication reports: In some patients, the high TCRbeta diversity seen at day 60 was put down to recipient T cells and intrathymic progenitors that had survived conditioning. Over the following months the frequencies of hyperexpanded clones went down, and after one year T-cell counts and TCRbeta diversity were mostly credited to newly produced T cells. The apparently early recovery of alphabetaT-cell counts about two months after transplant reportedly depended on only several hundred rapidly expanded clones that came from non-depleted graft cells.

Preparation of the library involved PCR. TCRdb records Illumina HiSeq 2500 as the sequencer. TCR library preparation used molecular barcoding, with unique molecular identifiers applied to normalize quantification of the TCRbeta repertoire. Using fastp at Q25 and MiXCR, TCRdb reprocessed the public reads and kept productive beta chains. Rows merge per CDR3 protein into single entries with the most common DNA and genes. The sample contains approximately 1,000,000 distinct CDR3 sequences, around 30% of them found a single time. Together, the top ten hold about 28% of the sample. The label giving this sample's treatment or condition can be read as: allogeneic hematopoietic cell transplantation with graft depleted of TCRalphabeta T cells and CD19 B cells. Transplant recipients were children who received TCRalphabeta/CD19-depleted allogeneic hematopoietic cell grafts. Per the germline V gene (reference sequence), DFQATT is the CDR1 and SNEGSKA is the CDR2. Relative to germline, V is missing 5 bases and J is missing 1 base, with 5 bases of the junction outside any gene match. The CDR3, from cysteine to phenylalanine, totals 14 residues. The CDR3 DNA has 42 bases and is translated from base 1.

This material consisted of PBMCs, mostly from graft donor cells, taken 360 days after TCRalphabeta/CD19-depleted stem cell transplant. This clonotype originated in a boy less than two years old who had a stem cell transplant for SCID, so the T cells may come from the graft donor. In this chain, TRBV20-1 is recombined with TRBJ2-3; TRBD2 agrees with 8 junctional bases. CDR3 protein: CSAEIAGRTDTQYF. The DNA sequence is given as TGCAGTGCTGAAATAGCGGGGCGCACAGATACGCAGTATTTT.